This passage covers 12 T cell receptor beta chains from one sample sequenced in a study of a mutant IDH1 vaccine in newly diagnosed glioma. The method was immunoSEQ multiplex PCR; TCRdb's version includes in-frame clones alone and lacks a portion of them. The sample gives around 53,000 clones, roughly three quarters of which show up once; approximately 6.3% is in the top ten. No cognate antigen is known for these TCRs. Time point meaning: week 35, safety follow-up. Each dose delivered 300 ug of mutant IDH1 20-mer peptide subcutaneously with imiquimod. Here the sequenced sample was PBMCs, taken from a glioma patient whose treatment included an IDH1 peptide vaccine. The source is a man in his forties with glioma.

V gene TRBV5-4 combines with J gene TRBJ2-5; 9 bases align to TRBD2. Trimming cost V 2 bases and J 4 bases; bases outside gene matches: 6. Germline CDR1 SGHNT, CDR2 YYREEE (reference sequence). This CDR3 comprises 15 residues. DNA for the CDR3: TGTGCCAGCAGCTTAGGCGGGGGGGCGTCAGAGACCCAGTACTTC. Its translation: CASSLGGGASETQYF.

This chain joins TRBV7-9 and TRBJ2-5; D assignment may be TRBD1 or TRBD2 (7 bases each). The germline CDR1 and CDR2 sequences are SEHNR and FQNEAQ (reference sequence). The CDR3 spans 13 residues. Trimming removed 5 bases at V and 5 bases at J, with 12 bases between. The chain's CDR3 is CASSRQGGETQYF. Written as DNA, the CDR3 is TGTGCCAGCAGCCGACAGGGAGGGGAGACCCAGTACTTC.

This clone was counted only a few times. The V call is TRBV7-6, the J call TRBJ1-6; 9 nucleotides align to TRBD1. The junction had 7 bases not matched to a gene; V was cut back by 4 bases and J by 9 bases. The CDR3 contains 15 residues. The V gene's germline CDR1 is SGHVS and CDR2 FNYEAQ. CDR3 nucleotides: TGTGCCAGCAGCTCCACCGGGACAGGGCTTTCACCCCTCCACTTT. This codes for CASSSTGTGLSPLHF.

This chain uses TRBV29-1 with TRBJ2-3; 7 nucleotides align to TRBD2. V shed 0 bases, J shed 3 bases, and the junction held 15 bases outside the gene matches. The CDR3 length is 18 residues. Per germline, CDR1 SQVTM and CDR2 ANQGSEA. The chain's CDR3 is CSVEDLRGGASRTDTQYF. The DNA for the CDR3 is TGCAGCGTTGAAGATCTTCGCGGGGGAGCCTCCAGGACAGATACGCAGTATTTT.

The CDR3 nucleotides are TGTGCCAGCAGCTTGGGTGGGGGCGCGGGCACCGGGGAGCTGTTTTTT. Protein product: CASSLGGGAGTGELFF. The chain is built from TRBV5-4 and TRBJ2-2; the D gene is possibly TRBD1 (6 bases). V was cut by 0 bases and J by 4 bases, with 13 bases left in between. CDR1 and CDR2 (germline): SGHNT, YYREEE (reference sequence). The CDR3 length is 16 residues.

V is TRBV15 and J is TRBJ1-1; a possible D gene is TRBD1 (5 bases). CDR3 length: 15 amino acids. Germline V gene sequence: CDR1 LNHNV, CDR2 YYDKDF (reference sequence). The V gene lost 5 bases and the J gene lost 0 bases, with 13 bases spanning the gap. The CDR3 sequence: CATSWGREVNTEAFF. The CDR3 DNA sequence: TGTGCCACCAGCTGGGGGAGGGAGGTGAACACTGAAGCTTTCTTT. Looking up the rest from reference TRBV15 and TRBJ1-1 gives the full variable domain: DAMVIQNPRYQVTQFGKPVTLSCSQTLNHNVMYWYQQKSSQAPKLLFHYYDKDFNNEADTPDNFQSRRPNTSFCFLDIRSPGLGDTAMYLCATSWGREVNTEAFFGQGTRLTVV.

CDR3 protein: CASSPPGDNEQFF. DNA for the CDR3: TGTGCCAGCAGCCCTCCGGGAGACAATGAGCAGTTCTTC. This rearrangement joins TRBV7-3 to TRBJ2-1; maybe TRBD2 (6 bases). V lost 5 bases and J lost 5, with 10 bases in between. The CDR3 runs 13 residues. CDR1 SGHTA and CDR2 FQGTGA come from the germline V gene.

The J gene is TRBJ2-2, the V gene TRBV6-5; D gene unclear. V was cut by 5 bases and J by 8 bases, with 9 bases left in between. Per the germline V gene, CDR1 is MNHEY and CDR2 is SVGAGI. CDR3 size: 12 residues. CDR3 sequence reads: CASSPVGGELFF. CDR3 nucleotide sequence: TGTGCCAGCAGTCCCGTTGGGGGGGAGCTGTTTTTT.

This clone was counted a single time. The chain recombines TRBV6-1 with TRBJ2-5; a weak D match, TRBD2 (6 bases). The CDR3 totals 14 residues. Trimming stripped 4 bases from V and 0 bases from J, with 9 bases between. Germline loops: CDR1 MNHNS, CDR2 SASEGT. The CDR3 region has the DNA TGTGCCAGCAGTGTGGAGGGGTACCAAGAGACCCAGTACTTC. Protein sequence: CASSVEGYQETQYF.

The chain is built from TRBV9 and TRBJ1-2, with D hard to call. Germline V CDR1 and CDR2: SGDLS, YYNGEE. CDR3 length: 13 residues. Trimming shortened V by 4 bases and J by 0 bases, and 7 bases separated the two germline ends. CDR3 in amino acids: CASSRGANYGYTF. The CDR3, as DNA: TGTGCCAGCAGCCGTGGGGCTAACTATGGCTACACCTTC. Variable domain in full (rest from reference TRBV9 and TRBJ1-2): DSGVTQTPKHLITATGQRVTLRCSPRSGDLSVYWYQQSLDQGLQFLIQYYNGEERAKGNILERFSAQQFPDLHSELNLSSLELGDSALYFCASSRGANYGYTFGSGTRLTVV.

The J gene is TRBJ1-1, the V gene TRBV19; no clear D. Trimming stripped 7 bases from V and 1 base from J, with 10 bases between. The CDR3 totals 13 residues. Looked up from germline, CDR1 is LNHDA and CDR2 is SQIVND (reference sequence). The CDR3 region is CASITSENTEAFF. The CDR3 DNA reads TGTGCCAGTATTACCTCGGAGAACACTGAAGCTTTCTTT.

The V and J genes are TRBV23-1 and TRBJ2-3; the D gene could be TRBD1 or TRBD2 (6 bases each). TRBV23-1 is flagged as an ORF with uncertain function. V lost 4 bases and J lost 0, with 11 bases in between. The CDR3 contains 15 residues. The DNA of the CDR3 is TGCGCCAGCAGTCCCCCGGGGGCTAGCACAGATACGCAGTATTTT. Translated, it gives CASSPPGASTDTQYF.